The subject of this entry is one TCR beta chain. Measured with immunoSEQ multiplex PCR; TCRdb has only the in-frame clones, and not every one. The data show about 43,000 clones, around 90% seen once. This entry comes from a study of blood T cell repertoires in COVID-19. Sequencing input: peripheral blood. The TCR comes from a woman aged 80 or over with active COVID-19.

This CDR3 is CASRDGGDQPQHF. The CDR3 DNA is TGTGCCAGCAGGGACGGGGGTGATCAGCCCCAGCATTTT. This chain joins TRBV6-5 and TRBJ1-5, with D possibly TRBD1 on 5 matching bases. Between the trimmed V and J ends, which lost 6 bases and 5 bases, there was a span of 11 bases. The CDR3 runs to 13 residues. Germline V gene sequence: CDR1 MNHEY, CDR2 SVGAGI.